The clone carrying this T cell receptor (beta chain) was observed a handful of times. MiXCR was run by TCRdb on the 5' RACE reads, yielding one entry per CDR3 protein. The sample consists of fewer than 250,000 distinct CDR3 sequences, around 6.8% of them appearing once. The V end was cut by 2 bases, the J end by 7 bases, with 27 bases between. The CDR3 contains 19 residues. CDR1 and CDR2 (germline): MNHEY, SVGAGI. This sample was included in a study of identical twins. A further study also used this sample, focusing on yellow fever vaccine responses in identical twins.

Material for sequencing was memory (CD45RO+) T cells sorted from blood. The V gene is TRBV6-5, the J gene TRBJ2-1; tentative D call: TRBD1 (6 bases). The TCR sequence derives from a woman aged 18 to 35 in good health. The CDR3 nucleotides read TGTGCCAGCAGTTACACTACCAGTAGACAGGTTTGGGATCGGAATGAGCAGTTCTTC. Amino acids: CASSYTTSRQVWDRNEQFF.